This T cell receptor beta chain was recorded in a study of T cells expressing NK-cell markers (TCRdb year 2020). Notes on the research overall: In sorted CD3+CD56+NKG2C+, CD3+CD56+NKG2C- and CD3+CD56-NKG2C+ T-cell subsets from eight donors, TCR beta-chain repertoires were profiled. Libraries were sequenced as 2 x 150 bp reads on Illumina HiSeq 2000/2500, MiSeq or NextSeq. The study sequenced eight donors, all healthy volunteers chosen at random: three men and five women. Among the eight sequenced donors, seven were HCMV-seropositive and one was HCMV-seronegative.

The study at large found these results: In roughly six donors, the dominant CD3+CD56+NKG2C+ clonotypes ranked among the top 10 CD8+ clonotypes, making up about 1.0-7.0% of CD8+ T cells. Whether the expanded NKG2C-expressing T cell clones were specific for HCMV antigens remained unclear. Those dominant clonotypes were again the most abundant among CD3+CD56-NKG2C+ cells in several donors, at about 25-60.1%.

To determine HCMV serostatus, a commercial ELISA kit was used to detect HCMV-specific IgG in serum. Ficoll density gradient centrifugation was used to isolate peripheral blood mononuclear cells from blood. The germline V gene encodes CDR1 MNHEY and CDR2 SVGEGT. There are 16 amino acids in the CDR3, from cysteine to phenylalanine inclusive. The entry carries no DNA sequence. Comment on this clonotype: The clone's antigen remains unknown.

The data were produced on an Illumina HiSeq 2000. TCR beta cDNA libraries were made by 5'RACE template switching that added a universal primer site and unique molecular identifiers. cDNA synthesis was primed from the TCR beta constant segment, followed by two successive PCR amplification steps. Per the source publication's procedure: Reads were demultiplexed and grouped by UMI with MIGEC, and clonotypes were assembled and quantified with MiTCR. To remove erroneous sequences, TCR cDNA sequences were retained only when supported by two or more reads. The tcR package was used for downstream repertoire analysis, and clonotypes were matched across fractions by CDR3 nucleotide sequence plus V segment. VDJmatch was used to annotate antigen specificity against VDJdb, with one amino acid substitution in CDR3 permitted. Each entry corresponds to one CDR3 protein sequence from reads that TCRdb reprocessed, and DNA is not given. The V and J calls were determined by TCRdb, not by the authors. The table of this sample itemizes 150,000 to 180,000 distinct CDR3 sequences. The top ten constitute 30% to 45% of the sample.

The chain is assembled from TRBV6-2 or TRBV6-3 and TRBJ1-1. Sample: blood T cells: a sorted CD56 or NKG2C T cell subset, CD4+ or CD8+ T cells, or bulk PBMC T cells (not recorded which). The TCR sequence derives from a woman between 50 and 59 years old in good health. Donor details come from another sample of the same person, matched by shared clones. The CDR3 here reads CAVCGQELKMNTEAFF.